The 10 T cell receptor beta chains given below trace back to one sample, sequenced in a study of T cell changes during pregnancy in multiple sclerosis. TCRdb keeps only in-frame clones here, not all; method: immunoSEQ multiplex PCR. Of tens of thousands of clones listed, more than 75% are singletons. The input for sequencing was peripheral blood, taken in the second trimester of pregnancy. These receptors came from a female donor with multiple sclerosis, enrolled in a pregnancy study.

The rearrangement joins TRBV5-6 to TRBJ2-5, with 7 nucleotides matching TRBD1. Looked up from germline, CDR1 is SGHDT and CDR2 is YYEEEE. V lost 1 base, J lost 1 base, and 7 bases stayed unmatched. There are 16 residues in the CDR3. The CDR3 reads CASSLLVDRVQETQYF. The CDR3, as DNA: TGTGCCAGCAGCTTGTTGGTTGACAGGGTCCAAGAGACCCAGTACTTC.

The chain joins TRBV7-9 to TRBJ1-2; the D is unclear. Looked up from germline, CDR1 is SEHNR and CDR2 is FQNEAQ (reference sequence). V lost 1 base to trimming and J lost 4 bases, with 7 bases between them. This CDR3 spans 13 amino acids. CDR3 in DNA: TGTGCCAGCAGCTTAGGGCCAGGCTATGGCTACACCTTC. Protein sequence: CASSLGPGYGYTF. The full variable domain, with the rest looked up from reference TRBV7-9 and TRBJ1-2, is DTGVSQNPRHKITKRGQNVTFRCDPISEHNRLYWYRQTLGQGPEFLTYFQNEAQLEKSRLLSDRFSAERPKGSFSTLEIQRTEQGDSAMYLCASSLGPGYGYTFGSGTRLTVV.

This sequence joins TRBV9 and TRBJ2-2, with 7 bases aligning to TRBD2. This CDR3 has 16 amino acids. The V gene's germline CDR1 is SGDLS and CDR2 YYNGEE. The V gene end was trimmed by 2 bases and the J gene end by 3 bases; junction bases not matched to a gene: 7. The CDR3 coding sequence is TGTGCCAGCAGCGTTACGGTGGGAGGGGACACCGGGGAGCTGTTTTTT. Translating it yields CASSVTVGGDTGELFF.

The rearrangement joins TRBV6-5 to TRBJ2-6; D is uncertain. V lost 9 bases to trimming and J lost 0 bases, with 12 bases between them. The germline gives CDR1 MNHEY, CDR2 SVGAGI. The CDR3 extends over 15 amino acids. CDR3 DNA: TGTGCCAGTTCCGGGTCCTTCTCTGGGGCCAACGTCCTGACTTTC. Amino acids: CASSGSFSGANVLTF.

The chain combines TRBV19 with TRBJ2-2, with TRBD1 identical over 7 bases. CDR1 is LNHDA and CDR2 is SQIVND in the germline V gene (reference sequence). J was trimmed by 2 bases and V by 7 bases; bases with no gene match: 4. This CDR3 is 14 amino acids long. The DNA of the CDR3 is TGTGCCAGTACGAGGGGGCTCAACACCGGGGAGCTGTTTTTT. This translates into CASTRGLNTGELFF. The full variable domain, completed using reference TRBV19 and TRBJ2-2, is DGGITQSPKYLFRKEGQNVTLSCEQNLNHDAMYWYRQDPGQGLRLIYYSQIVNDFQKGDIAEGYSVSREKKESFPLTVTSAQKNPTAFYLCASTRGLNTGELFFGEGSRLTVL.

The J gene is TRBJ2-1, the V gene TRBV5-1, with 12 bases matching TRBD2. From germline, CDR1 is SGHRS and CDR2 YFSETQ. Trimming removed 4 bases from V and 5 bases from J; junction bases left unmatched: 7. The CDR3 has 16 amino acids. CDR3 sequence (DNA): TGCGCCAGCAGCAGCCTAACTAGCGGGGGGAACAATGAGCAGTTCTTC. Translation: CASSSLTSGGNNEQFF.

The V and J genes are TRBV10-3 and TRBJ2-3, with 10 bases lining up with TRBD1. Germline-derived CDR1 and CDR2 are ENHRY and SYGVKD. CDR3 length equals 14 residues. V gave up 10 bases and J gave up 0 bases; unmatched junction bases: 4. The CDR3 nucleotides are TGTGCCACCCGACAGGGGGCAAGCACAGATACGCAGTATTTT. Residues: CATRQGASTDTQYF.

J is TRBJ2-1 and V is TRBV5-1; TRBD2 agrees at 8 bases. V lost 7 bases and J lost 10; bases outside the gene matches: 4. Germline V gene sequence: CDR1 SGHRS, CDR2 YFSETQ. CDR3 size: 11 residues. CDR3 loop: CASHSGGEQFF. DNA of the CDR3: TGCGCCAGCCACTCGGGGGGGGAGCAGTTCTTC.

The chain joins TRBV15 to TRBJ2-7; D gene ambiguous. Germline-derived CDR1 and CDR2 are LNHNV and YYDKDF (reference sequence). The CDR3 loop spans 13 amino acids. Trimming cost V 0 bases and J 3 bases, with 6 bases left between them. The DNA for the CDR3 is TGTGCCACCAGCAGAGATTACGGCTACGAGCAGTACTTC. Amino acids: CATSRDYGYEQYF.

The chain uses TRBV6-5 and TRBJ2-2; no definite D call. In germline, CDR1 is MNHEY, CDR2 SVGAGI. V was shortened by 5 bases and J by 5 bases, with 9 bases between the two germline ends. This CDR3 has 13 residues. DNA for the CDR3: TGTGCCAGCAGTGTCCCCCCAACCGGGGAGCTGTTTTTT. It yields the protein CASSVPPTGELFF.